Listed below are T cell receptor beta chains from one sample, sequenced in a study of PD-L1 blockade in urothelial cancer. Method: immunoSEQ multiplex PCR; TCRdb's copy keeps in-frame clones and lacks some. The sample yields roughly 130,000 clones, 65% to 85% seen once. The input for sequencing was PBMCs, taken around atezolizumab (anti-PD-L1) treatment. The receptor source for this set is a man in his fifties with urothelial cancer. Each CDR3 is given with its conserved first and last residue. The D gene is left open where the match is weak. Part of the rows lack a size; the others show once, few, many or a class for expanded clones.

D gene	clone size	J gene	V gene	CDR3 protein	CDR3 DNA
NA	NA	TRBJ1-4	TRBV5-1	CASRDSGNEKLFF	TGCGCCAGCAGGGACAGCGGTAATGAAAAACTGTTTTTT
NA	NA	TRBJ1-3	TRBV30	CAWSVDSSGNTIYF	TGTGCCTGGAGTGTGGACAGCTCTGGAAACACCATATATTTT
TRBD2	NA	TRBJ2-7	TRBV7-2	CASSFRASGKTTYEQYF	TGTGCCAGCAGCTTCCGGGCTAGCGGGAAAACGACCTACGAGCAGTACTTC
NA	NA	TRBJ1-1	TRBV27	CASSLSPGAVEAFF	TGTGCCAGCAGTTTATCGCCAGGGGCGGTTGAAGCTTTCTTT
NA	NA	TRBJ2-7	TRBV5-6	CASSLSGRRPYYEQYF	TGTGCCAGCAGCTTGTCAGGTCGTCGTCCGTACTACGAGCAGTACTTC
NA	NA	TRBJ2-1	TRBV5-4	CASSLAVSYNEQFF	TGTGCCAGCAGCTTGGCGGTGAGCTACAATGAGCAGTTCTTC
NA	NA	TRBJ2-7	TRBV27	CASRTVDYEQYF	TGTGCCAGCAGGACTGTCGACTACGAGCAGTACTTC
TRBD1	NA	TRBJ1-2	TRBV18	CASSGTGDGYTF	TGTGCCAGCTCAGGGACAGGGGATGGCTACACCTTC
TRBD2	few	TRBJ2-3	TRBV7-2	CASSLLAGVTDTQYF	TGTGCCAGCAGCTTACTAGCGGGCGTCACAGATACGCAGTATTTT
NA	few	TRBJ2-3	TRBV15	CATSRVGTITDTQYF	TGTGCCACCAGCAGAGTCGGGACAATCACAGATACGCAGTATTTT
NA	NA	TRBJ1-2	TRBV5-4	CASTLPGGNYGYTF	TGTGCCAGCACCCTGCCGGGGGGCAACTATGGCTACACCTTC
NA	NA	TRBJ2-4	TRBV18	CASSPGRELAKNIQYF	TGTGCCAGCTCACCCGGACGGGAACTAGCCAAAAACATTCAGTACTTC
NA	NA	TRBJ2-7	TRBV19	CASSKQGSGSYEQYF	TGTGCCAGTAGTAAACAGGGATCGGGATCCTACGAGCAGTACTTC
TRBD2	few	TRBJ2-7	TRBV11-2	CASSLLAGGYEQYF	TGTGCCAGCAGCTTATTAGCGGGAGGCTACGAGCAGTACTTC
NA	NA	TRBJ2-2	TRBV27	CASSPWTGNTGELFF	TGTGCCAGCAGCCCATGGACTGGGAACACCGGGGAGCTGTTTTTT
TRBD2	NA	TRBJ2-1	TRBV28	CASSFTSGAGNEQFF	TGTGCCAGCAGTTTTACTAGCGGGGCGGGGAATGAGCAGTTCTTC
NA	NA	TRBJ2-7	TRBV29-1	CSVLDTKSYEQYF	TGCAGCGTTCTGGACACTAAATCCTACGAGCAGTACTTC
NA	few	TRBJ2-7	TRBV19	CASSIRGADEQYF	TGTGCCAGTAGTATACGGGGAGCCGACGAGCAGTACTTC
NA	few	TRBJ2-7	TRBV7-9	CASSLGGGNEQYF	TGTGCCAGCAGCTTAGGTGGGGGGAACGAGCAGTACTTC
NA	NA	TRBJ2-1	TRBV20-1	CSGSLYNEQFF	TGCAGTGGGAGCCTATACAATGAGCAGTTCTTC
NA	NA	TRBJ1-2	TRBV5-6	CASSFPTAGDGYTF	TGTGCCAGCAGCTTCCCGACGGCGGGGGATGGCTACACCTTC
NA	NA	TRBJ1-2	TRBV7-2	CASSQSTGYGYTF	TGTGCCAGCAGTCAAAGTACGGGGTACGGCTACACCTTC
NA	NA	TRBJ1-5	TRBV5-8	CASSPGSNQPQHF	TGTGCCAGCAGCCCGGGTTCAAATCAGCCCCAGCATTTT
TRBD1	NA	TRBJ1-3	TRBV28	CASSSGQVGESGNTIYF	TGTGCCAGCAGTTCCGGACAGGTTGGGGAGTCTGGAAACACCATATATTTT
TRBD1	NA	TRBJ1-6	TRBV5-4	CASSAQGAGSPLHF	TGTGCCAGCAGCGCACAGGGGGCTGGTTCACCCCTCCACTTT
NA	NA	TRBJ2-2	TRBV4-1	CASSRQANTGELFF	TGCGCCAGCAGCCGACAGGCGAACACCGGGGAGCTGTTTTTT
TRBD1	NA	TRBJ1-2	TRBV5-1	CASSLEGTEAYGYTF	TGCGCCAGCAGCTTGGAAGGGACAGAAGCATATGGCTACACCTTC
TRBD1	NA	TRBJ1-4	TRBV2	CASSASTGGREKLFF	TGTGCCAGCAGTGCCTCGACAGGGGGAAGGGAAAAACTGTTTTTT
TRBD1	NA	TRBJ2-3	TRBV19	CASSPWTGIDTQYF	TGTGCCAGTAGTCCCTGGACAGGGATAGATACGCAGTATTTT
NA	NA	TRBJ2-6	TRBV6-6	CASSRYGANVLTF	TGTGCCAGCAGCAGATATGGGGCCAACGTCCTGACTTTC
TRBD1	NA	TRBJ1-2	TRBV6-1	CASSDFPDRAFLGYTF	TGTGCCAGCAGTGACTTCCCGGACAGGGCTTTTCTCGGCTACACCTTC
NA	NA	TRBJ2-7	TRBV4-1	CASSQGSPDEQYF	TGCGCCAGCAGCCAAGGGAGCCCGGACGAGCAGTACTTC
NA	NA	TRBJ2-5	TRBV7-9	CASSLVSGFGETQYF	TGTGCCAGCAGCTTAGTATCAGGGTTTGGAGAGACCCAGTACTTC
NA	NA	TRBJ1-3	TRBV6-1	CASRQGSRNTIYF	TGTGCCAGCAGACAGGGTAGTAGAAACACCATATATTTT
TRBD2	NA	TRBJ2-1	TRBV28	CAIAGGYEQFF	TGTGCTATAGCGGGAGGTTATGAGCAGTTCTTC
TRBD2	once	TRBJ2-7	TRBV19	CASSSGTSAQSEQYF	TGTGCCAGTAGTTCAGGGACTAGCGCGCAGAGCGAGCAGTACTTC
TRBD2	NA	TRBJ2-7	TRBV29-1	CSVWGLAGEFRDEQYF	TGCAGCGTATGGGGACTAGCGGGAGAATTCAGGGACGAGCAGTACTTC
TRBD1	NA	TRBJ2-7	TRBV13	CASSLFRDRGHYEQYF	TGTGCCAGCAGCTTGTTCCGGGACAGGGGACACTACGAGCAGTACTTC
NA	NA	TRBJ2-5	TRBV2	CASSHGTSSKGETQYF	TGTGCCAGCAGTCACGGGACATCCTCTAAGGGCGAGACCCAGTACTTC
NA	NA	TRBJ2-7	TRBV20-1	CSAIAVYEQYF	TGCAGTGCTATAGCGGTATACGAGCAGTACTTC
TRBD1	NA	TRBJ2-7	TRBV5-4	CASSLSSGGYEQYF	TGTGCCAGCAGCTTAAGCTCAGGGGGCTACGAGCAGTACTTC
NA	NA	TRBJ2-7	TRBV7-2	CASSAQTIATYEQYF	TGTGCCAGCAGCGCACAAACCATAGCCACCTACGAGCAGTACTTC
TRBD1	NA	TRBJ1-4	TRBV5-4	CASSQGQNPGEKLFF	TGTGCCAGCAGCCAGGGACAGAACCCTGGGGAGAAACTGTTTTTT
NA	few	TRBJ2-5	TRBV4-2	CASSQEALAETQYF	TGTGCCAGCAGCCAAGAAGCCTTAGCAGAGACCCAGTACTTC
NA	NA	TRBJ1-5	TRBV7-9	CASSRYSNQPQHF	TGTGCCAGCAGCCGCTATAGCAATCAGCCCCAGCATTTT
NA	NA	TRBJ1-5	TRBV4-2	CASSQPLAGQPQHF	TGTGCCAGCAGCCAACCGTTGGCAGGGCAGCCCCAGCATTTT